This TCR beta chain originates from a study of identical twins. General observations from the study: There is a chance that invariant MAIT and iNKT cells partially muddied zero-insertion analyses. Excess sharing between twins was weaker in beta out-of-frame sequences.

Template switching added a universal primer site, and cDNA bore unique molecular identifiers. MiXCR, applied by TCRdb to the 5' RACE reads, yields one record per CDR3 protein. Of around 230,000 distinct CDR3 sequences listed, around 9.6% are singletons. This clonotype has a handful of counts. What it binds is not known. V lost 5 bases and J lost 1, with 15 bases in between. The V gene's germline CDR1 is SGHDN and CDR2 FVKESK. The CDR3 has 15 residues. There were only healthy Caucasians among the donors. Input material: memory (CD45RO+) T cells sorted from blood. V is TRBV14 and J is TRBJ2-7, with a possible D match to TRBD1 (6 bases). This sequence was found in a woman between 18 and 30 years old in good health. The CDR3 DNA reads TGTGCCAGCAGCTTCTCGCCGGGACATTCCTACGAGCAGTACTTC. Residues: CASSFSPGHSYEQYF.